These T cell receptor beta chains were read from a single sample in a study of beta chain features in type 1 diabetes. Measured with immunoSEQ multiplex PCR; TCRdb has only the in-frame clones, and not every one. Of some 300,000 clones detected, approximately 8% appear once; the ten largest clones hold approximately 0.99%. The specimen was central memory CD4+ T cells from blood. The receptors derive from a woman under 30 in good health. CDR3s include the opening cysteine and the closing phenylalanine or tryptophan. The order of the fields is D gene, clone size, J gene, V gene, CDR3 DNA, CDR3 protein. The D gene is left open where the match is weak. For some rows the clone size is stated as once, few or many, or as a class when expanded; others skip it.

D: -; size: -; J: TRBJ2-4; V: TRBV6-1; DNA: TGTGCCAGCAGCCCCGTAGACGTGGTTCAGTACTTC; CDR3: CASSPVDVVQYF
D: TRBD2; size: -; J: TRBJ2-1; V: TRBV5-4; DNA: TGTGCCAGCAGCCGCGAAGGACTAGCGGGACTTAGGGGCAATGAGCAGTTCTTC; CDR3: CASSREGLAGLRGNEQFF
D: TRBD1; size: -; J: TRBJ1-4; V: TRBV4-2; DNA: TGTGCCAGCAGCCAAGATCCCGGGACAGCTAATGAAAAACTGTTTTTT; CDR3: CASSQDPGTANEKLFF
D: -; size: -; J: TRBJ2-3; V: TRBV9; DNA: TGTGCCAGCAGCGCCCCTCTTGGGGGAACAGATACGCAGTATTTT; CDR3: CASSAPLGGTDTQYF
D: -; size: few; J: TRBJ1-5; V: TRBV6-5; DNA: TGTGCCAGCAGTTACTCGGGAGGCAATCAGCCCCAGCATTTT; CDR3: CASSYSGGNQPQHF
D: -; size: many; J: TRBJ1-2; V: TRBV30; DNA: TGTGCCTGGAGTGTGGCCAGCTACAACTATGGCTACACCTTC; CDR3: CAWSVASYNYGYTF
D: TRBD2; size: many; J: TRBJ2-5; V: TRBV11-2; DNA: TGTGCCAGCAGCTCCGGGACTAGCGTTGGGACCCAGTACTTC; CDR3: CASSSGTSVGTQYF
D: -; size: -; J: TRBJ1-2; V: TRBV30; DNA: TGTGCCTGGAGGGAGTACCCAGGGCGAGGCTACACCTTC; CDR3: CAWREYPGRGYTF
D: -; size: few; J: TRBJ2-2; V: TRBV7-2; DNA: TGTGCCAGCAGCCCCCCGGGGAGGTACGACGGGGAGCTGTTTTTT; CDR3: CASSPPGRYDGELFF
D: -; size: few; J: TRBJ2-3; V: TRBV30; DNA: TGTGCCTGGGGCACGGGACCCACAGATACGCAGTATTTT; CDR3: CAWGTGPTDTQYF
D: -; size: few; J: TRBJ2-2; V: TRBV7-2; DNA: TGTGCCAGCAGCTATCAGGGAACGAACACCGGGGAGCTGTTTTTT; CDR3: CASSYQGTNTGELFF
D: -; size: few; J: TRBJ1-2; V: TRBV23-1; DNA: TGCGCCAGCACACCCCGGACAGCGAACTATGGCTACACCTTC; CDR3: CASTPRTANYGYTF
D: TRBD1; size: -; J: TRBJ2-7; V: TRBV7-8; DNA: TGTGCCAGCAGCTCCCCGACCGGGACAGGGTTCCCCGAGCAGTACTTC; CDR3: CASSSPTGTGFPEQYF
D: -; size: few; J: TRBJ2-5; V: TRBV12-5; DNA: TGTGCTAGTGGTTCAGACAGGTCCGGGGAGACCCAGTACTTC; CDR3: CASGSDRSGETQYF